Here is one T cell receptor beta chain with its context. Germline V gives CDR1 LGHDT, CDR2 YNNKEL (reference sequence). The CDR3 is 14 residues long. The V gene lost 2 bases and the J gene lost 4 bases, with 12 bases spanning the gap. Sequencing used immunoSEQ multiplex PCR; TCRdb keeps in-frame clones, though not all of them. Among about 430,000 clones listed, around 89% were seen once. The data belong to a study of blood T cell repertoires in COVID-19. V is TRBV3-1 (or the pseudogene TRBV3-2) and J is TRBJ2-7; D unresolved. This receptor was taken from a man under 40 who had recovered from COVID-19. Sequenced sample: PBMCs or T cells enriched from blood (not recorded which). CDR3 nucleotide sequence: TGTGCCAGCAGCCAAACAACTATGCCATACGAGCAGTACTTC. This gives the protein CASSQTTMPYEQYF.